This T cell receptor (beta chain) comes out of a study of blood T cells in healthy people across ages. Germline-derived CDR1 and CDR2 are SQVTM and ANQGSEA. J was trimmed by 5 bases and V by 1 base; bases with no gene match: 6. This CDR3 comprises 15 residues. Using a J-beta primer mix together with a sample-barcoded 5' primer, a second PCR was run for about 7 to 12 cycles. Via MiXCR, TCRdb re-called the 5' RACE reads, giving one row per CDR3 protein. The repertoire holds about 680,000 distinct CDR3 sequences, with 49% as singletons. V is TRBV29-1 and J is TRBJ2-7; the match to TRBD2 covers 12 bases. This receptor was identified in a woman aged 60-75 years in good health. Sequences were obtained from blood. In DNA form, the CDR3 reads TGCAGCGTTGAAGGGCTGACTAGCGGGAGCCACGAGCAGTACTTC. Protein product: CSVEGLTSGSHEQYF.